Detailed here is one T cell receptor beta chain. What antigen it recognizes has not been identified. The sample holds no much larger clone one base away, and base qualities are not on file. This sample was taken from a study of blood T cell repertoires in COVID-19 (dated by TCRdb to 2018 to 2021). Concerning the study at large: Samples covering the acute and convalescent phases of COVID-19 were provided by collaborators in the United States, Italy and Spain. Samples were obtained from the ongoing ImmuneRACE study (first 160 participants) and from approximately 1,200 subjects provided by 6 global collaborators. Where HLA class I and class II types were available, the types were taken from metadata supplied by the sample provider, not from assay-based typing. The repertoires were released in a freely available public database meant as a resource for research on the immune response to SARS-CoV-2. The prospective study material was composed of cDNA or gDNA derived from T cells, B-cell-depleted T cells, or PBMCs. Sample metadata almost always included a de-identified subject ID, COVID-19 status, age in years and sex. The dataset comprised deeply sampled blood TCRbeta repertoires from subjects exposed to, actively infected with, or recovered from COVID-19. Overall results and qualifications from the work: The quantity of clinical and demographic metadata differed by source and by participant and was supplied without curation.

One collaborating source in Seattle enrolled patients during active infection and followed them longitudinally through the course of disease. Each collaborating institution followed its own protocols to collect whole blood in K2EDTA tubes. Collaborator samples were shipped for TCRbeta analysis as frozen whole blood, isolated PBMCs, or DNA extracted from either sample type. The immunoSEQ Assay, a bias-controlled multiplex PCR, was used to amplify TCRbeta CDR3 regions from genomic DNA. The authors processed their data as follows. Nucleated cell counts per sample were estimated from amplification of reference gene primers within the assay. To quantify the absolute abundance of each unique TCRbeta CDR3 rearrangement, sequence reads were collapsed and filtered. For each sample, productive Simpson clonality was calculated by taking the square root of Simpson's diversity index across productive rearrangements. TCRdb re-hosts the immuneACCESS table, in-frame sequences only. Its copies lack some clones; in the studies checked, an unresolved V gene accounts for under half of them, and the cause for the rest is not known. The DNA was the basis for D and trimming; V, J and clone size are from that table. For this sample there are 350,000 to 450,000 clones; 75% to 90% appear just once. The ten largest make up less than 2% of the sample.

The CDR3 sequence holds 13 residues, the cysteine and phenylalanine included. Only the CDR3 DNA is retained, 39 bases long and in frame from the first base. Reading the germline V gene gives CDR1 LGHNT and CDR2 FRNRAP. Compared with germline, V lacks 3 bases and J lacks 5 bases; bases without a gene match: 3. This TCR was sampled from a woman aged 40 to 50 with COVID-19, enrolled during active disease. The chain was built from TRBV12-5 and TRBJ1-1, with 7 bases aligning to TRBD1. The specimen sequenced was peripheral blood. CDR3 reads: CASGLRQGTEAFF. DNA sequence: TGTGCTAGTGGTTTACGACAGGGTACTGAAGCTTTCTTT. The entire variable domain, with the stretches around the CDR3 drawn from the reference TRBV12-5 and TRBJ1-1 proteins, is DARVTQTPRHKVTEMGQEVTMRCQPILGHNTVFWYRQTMMQGLELLAYFRNRAPLDDSGMPKDRFSAEMPDATLATLKIQPSEPRDSAVYFCASGLRQGTEAFFGQGTRLTVV.